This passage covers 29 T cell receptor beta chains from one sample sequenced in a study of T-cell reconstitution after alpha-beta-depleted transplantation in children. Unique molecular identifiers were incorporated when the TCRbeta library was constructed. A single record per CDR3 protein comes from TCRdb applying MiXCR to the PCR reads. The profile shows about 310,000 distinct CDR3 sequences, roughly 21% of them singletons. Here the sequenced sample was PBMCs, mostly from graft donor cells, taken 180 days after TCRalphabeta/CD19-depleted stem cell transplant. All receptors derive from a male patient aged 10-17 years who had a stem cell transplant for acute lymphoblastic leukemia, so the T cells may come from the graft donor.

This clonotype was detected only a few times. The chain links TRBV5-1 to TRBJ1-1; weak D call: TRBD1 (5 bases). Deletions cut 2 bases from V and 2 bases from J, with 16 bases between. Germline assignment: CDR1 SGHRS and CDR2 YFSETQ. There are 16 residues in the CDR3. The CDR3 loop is CASSLYSGTGNTEAFF. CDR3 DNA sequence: TGCGCCAGCAGCTTATACTCCGGGACGGGCAACACTGAAGCTTTCTTT. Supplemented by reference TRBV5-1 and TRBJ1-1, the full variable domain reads KAGVTQTPRYLIKTRGQQVTLSCSPISGHRSVSWYQQTPGQGLQFLFEYFSETQRNKGNFPGRFSGRQFSNSRSEMNVSTLELGDSALYLCASSLYSGTGNTEAFFGQGTRLTVV.

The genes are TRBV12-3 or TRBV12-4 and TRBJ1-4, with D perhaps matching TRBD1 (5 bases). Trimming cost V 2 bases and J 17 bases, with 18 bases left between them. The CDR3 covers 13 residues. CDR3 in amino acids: CASSLLSPTEPFF. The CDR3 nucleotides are TGTGCCAGCAGTTTACTCTCACCGACAGAGCCTTTTTTT.

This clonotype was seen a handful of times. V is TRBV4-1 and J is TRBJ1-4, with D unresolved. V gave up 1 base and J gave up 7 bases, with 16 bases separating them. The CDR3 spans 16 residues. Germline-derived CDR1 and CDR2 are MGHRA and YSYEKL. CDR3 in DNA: TGCGCCAGCAGCCAAGTCGGAATTCTGTGGGGTGAAAAACTGTTTTTT. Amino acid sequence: CASSQVGILWGEKLFF.

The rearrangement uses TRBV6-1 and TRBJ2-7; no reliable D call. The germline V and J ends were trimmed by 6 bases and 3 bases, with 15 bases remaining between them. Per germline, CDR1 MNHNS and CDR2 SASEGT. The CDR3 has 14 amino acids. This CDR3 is CASSPPQADYEQYF. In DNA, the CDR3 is TGTGCCAGCAGCCCTCCCCAGGCAGACTACGAGCAGTACTTC.

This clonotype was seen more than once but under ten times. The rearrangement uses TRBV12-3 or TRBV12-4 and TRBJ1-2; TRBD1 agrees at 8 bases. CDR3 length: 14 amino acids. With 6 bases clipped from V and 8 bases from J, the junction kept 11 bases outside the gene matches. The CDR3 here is CASSIYQGARGYTF. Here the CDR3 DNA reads TGTGCCAGCAGCATTTATCAGGGGGCGCGGGGCTACACCTTC.

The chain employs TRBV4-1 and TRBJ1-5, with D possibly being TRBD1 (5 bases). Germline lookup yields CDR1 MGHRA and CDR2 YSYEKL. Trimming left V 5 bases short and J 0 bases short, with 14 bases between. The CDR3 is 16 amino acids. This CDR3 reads CASSSLEGHSNQPQHF. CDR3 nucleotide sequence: TGCGCCAGCAGCTCCTTGGAGGGGCATAGCAATCAGCCCCAGCATTTT.

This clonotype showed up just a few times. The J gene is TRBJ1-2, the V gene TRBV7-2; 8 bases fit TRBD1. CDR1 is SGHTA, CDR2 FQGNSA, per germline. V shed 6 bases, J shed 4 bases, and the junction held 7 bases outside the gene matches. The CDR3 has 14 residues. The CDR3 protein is CASRPQGATYGYTF. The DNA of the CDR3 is TGTGCCAGCAGGCCCCAGGGGGCCACCTATGGCTACACCTTC.

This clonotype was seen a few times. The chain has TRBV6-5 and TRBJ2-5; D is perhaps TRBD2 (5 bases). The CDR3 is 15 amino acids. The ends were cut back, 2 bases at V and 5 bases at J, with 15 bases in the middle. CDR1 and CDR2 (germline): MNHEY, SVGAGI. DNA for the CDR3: TGTGCCAGCAGTTACCCGGCCCTCAGAGGGGAGACCCAGTACTTC. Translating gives CASSYPALRGETQYF.

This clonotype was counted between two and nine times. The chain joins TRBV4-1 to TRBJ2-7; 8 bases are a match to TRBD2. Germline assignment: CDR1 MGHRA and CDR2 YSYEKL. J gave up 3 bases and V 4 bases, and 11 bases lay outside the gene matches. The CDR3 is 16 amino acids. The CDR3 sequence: CASSPIGGRPDYEQYF. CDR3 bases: TGCGCCAGCAGCCCCATCGGCGGGAGGCCCGACTACGAGCAGTACTTC.

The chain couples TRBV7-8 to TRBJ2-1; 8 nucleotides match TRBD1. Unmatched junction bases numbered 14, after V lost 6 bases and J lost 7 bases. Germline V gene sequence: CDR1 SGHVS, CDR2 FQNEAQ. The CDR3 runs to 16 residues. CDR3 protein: CASRKDRARSFNEQFF. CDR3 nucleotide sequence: TGTGCCAGCAGGAAGGACAGGGCAAGGAGTTTTAATGAGCAGTTCTTC.

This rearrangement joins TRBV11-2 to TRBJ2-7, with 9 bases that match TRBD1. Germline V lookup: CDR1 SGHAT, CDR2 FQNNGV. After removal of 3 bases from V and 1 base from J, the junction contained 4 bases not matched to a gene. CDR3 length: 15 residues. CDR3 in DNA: TGTGCCAGCAGCTTTCACAGGGGGCTATCCTACGAGCAGTACTTC. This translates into CASSFHRGLSYEQYF.

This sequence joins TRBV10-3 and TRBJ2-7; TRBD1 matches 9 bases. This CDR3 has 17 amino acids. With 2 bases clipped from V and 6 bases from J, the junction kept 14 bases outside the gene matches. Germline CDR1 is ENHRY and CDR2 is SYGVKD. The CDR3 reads CAISERRAGTGLFEQYF. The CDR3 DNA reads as TGTGCCATCAGTGAGAGACGGGCCGGGACAGGGTTATTCGAGCAGTACTTC.

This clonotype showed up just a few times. The CDR3 sequence is CASSTTGDEQFF. CDR3 coding DNA: TGTGCCAGCTCAACAACAGGGGATGAGCAGTTCTTC. V and J are TRBV18 and TRBJ2-1, with 7 bases matching TRBD1. Trimming cost V 5 bases and J 8 bases; bases outside gene matches: 3. CDR3 size: 12 residues. Germline V gene data show CDR1 as KGHSH and CDR2 as LQKENI.

The CDR3 spells CASSQREVSYEQYF. The CDR3 region has the DNA TGCGCCAGCAGTCAGCGGGAGGTCTCCTACGAGCAGTACTTC. The V call is TRBV5-1, the J call TRBJ2-7; 9 bases match TRBD2. V lost 5 bases to trimming and J lost 0 bases; unmatched junction nucleotides: 3. CDR3 length: 14 residues. Germline CDR1 is SGHRS and CDR2 is YFSETQ.

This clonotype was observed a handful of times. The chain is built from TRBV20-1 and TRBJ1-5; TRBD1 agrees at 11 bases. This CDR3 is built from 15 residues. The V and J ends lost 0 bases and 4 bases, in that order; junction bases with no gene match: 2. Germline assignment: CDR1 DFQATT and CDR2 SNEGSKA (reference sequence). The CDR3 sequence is CSAREWDRGNQPQHF. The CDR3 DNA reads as TGCAGTGCTAGAGAATGGGACAGGGGGAATCAGCCCCAGCATTTT.

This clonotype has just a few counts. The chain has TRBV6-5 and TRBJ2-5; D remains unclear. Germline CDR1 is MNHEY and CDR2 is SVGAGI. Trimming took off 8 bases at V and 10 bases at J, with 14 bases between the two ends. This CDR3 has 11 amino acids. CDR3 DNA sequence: TGTGCCAGCCACAATGGGGTGATCCAGTACTTC. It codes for CASHNGVIQYF.

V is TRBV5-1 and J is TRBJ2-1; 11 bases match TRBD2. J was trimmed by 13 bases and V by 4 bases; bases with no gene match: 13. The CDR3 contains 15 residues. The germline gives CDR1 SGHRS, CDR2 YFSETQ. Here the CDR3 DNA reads TGCGCCAGCAGCGTTGGACTAGCGGGTCAAGGGTCCCAGTTCTTC. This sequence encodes CASSVGLAGQGSQFF.

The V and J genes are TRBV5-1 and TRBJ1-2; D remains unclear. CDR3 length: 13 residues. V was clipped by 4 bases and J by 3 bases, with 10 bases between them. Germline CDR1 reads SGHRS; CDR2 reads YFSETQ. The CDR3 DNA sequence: TGCGCCAGCAGCCCCGAGTCTCACTATGGCTACACCTTC. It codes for CASSPESHYGYTF.

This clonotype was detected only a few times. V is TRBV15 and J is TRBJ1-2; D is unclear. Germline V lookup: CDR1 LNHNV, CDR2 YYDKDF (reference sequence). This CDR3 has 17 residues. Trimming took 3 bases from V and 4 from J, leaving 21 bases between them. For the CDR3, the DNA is TGTGCCACCAGCAGGGACGGACTCATACTTTCCCTCTATGGCTACACCTTC. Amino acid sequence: CATSRDGLILSLYGYTF.

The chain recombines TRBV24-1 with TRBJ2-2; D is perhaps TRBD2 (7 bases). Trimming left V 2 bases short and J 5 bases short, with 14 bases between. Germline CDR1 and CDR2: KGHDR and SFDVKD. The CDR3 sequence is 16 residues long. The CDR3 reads CATSDWRGLVTGELFF. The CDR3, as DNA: TGTGCCACCAGTGATTGGCGGGGGCTAGTTACCGGGGAGCTGTTTTTT.

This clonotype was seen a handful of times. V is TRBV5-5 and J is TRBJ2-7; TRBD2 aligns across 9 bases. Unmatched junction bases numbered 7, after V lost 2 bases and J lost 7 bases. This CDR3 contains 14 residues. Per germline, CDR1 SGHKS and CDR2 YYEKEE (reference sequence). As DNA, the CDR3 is TGTGCCAGCAGCTTCCATAGCGGGAGTGGAGAGCAGTACTTC. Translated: CASSFHSGSGEQYF. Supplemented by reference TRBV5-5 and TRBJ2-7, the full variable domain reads DAGVTQSPTHLIKTRGQQVTLRCSPISGHKSVSWYQQVLGQGPQFIFQYYEKEERGRGNFPDRFSARQFPNYSSELNVNALLLGDSALYLCASSFHSGSGEQYFGPGTRLTVT.

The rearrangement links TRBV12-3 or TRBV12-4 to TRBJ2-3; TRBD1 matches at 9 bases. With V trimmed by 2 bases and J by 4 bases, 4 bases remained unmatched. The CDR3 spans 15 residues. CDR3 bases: TGTGCCAGCAGTTTACGTGGGACAGGGTCAGATACGCAGTATTTT. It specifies CASSLRGTGSDTQYF.

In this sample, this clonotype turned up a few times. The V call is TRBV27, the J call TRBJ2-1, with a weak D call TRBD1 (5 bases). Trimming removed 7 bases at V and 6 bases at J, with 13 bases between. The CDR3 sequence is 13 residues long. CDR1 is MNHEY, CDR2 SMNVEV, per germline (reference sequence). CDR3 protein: CASMSRGGNEQFF. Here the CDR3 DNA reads TGTGCCAGCATGTCTAGGGGTGGCAATGAGCAGTTCTTC.

The CDR3 DNA reads as TGTGCCAGCAGTTTAGTGGCAGGGATCAACGAGCAGTACTTC. As protein: CASSLVAGINEQYF. The rearrangement uses TRBV12-3 or TRBV12-4 and TRBJ2-7; tentative D call: TRBD1 (5 bases). With 1 base removed from V and 5 bases from J, the gap between germline ends came to 12 bases. CDR3 length: 14 amino acids.

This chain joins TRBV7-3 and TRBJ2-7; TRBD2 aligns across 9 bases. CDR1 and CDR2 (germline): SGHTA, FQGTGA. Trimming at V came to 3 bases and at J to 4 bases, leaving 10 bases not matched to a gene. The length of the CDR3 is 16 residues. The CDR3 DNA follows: TGTGCCAGCAGCTTGGGCCCGACTAGCGGAATGTACGAGCAGTACTTC. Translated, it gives CASSLGPTSGMYEQYF. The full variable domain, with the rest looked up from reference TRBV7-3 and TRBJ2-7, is GAGVSQTPSNKVTEKGKYVELRCDPISGHTALYWYRQSLGQGPEFLIYFQGTGAADDSGLPNDRFFAVRPEGSVSTLKIQRTERGDSAVYLCASSLGPTSGMYEQYFGPGTRLTVT.

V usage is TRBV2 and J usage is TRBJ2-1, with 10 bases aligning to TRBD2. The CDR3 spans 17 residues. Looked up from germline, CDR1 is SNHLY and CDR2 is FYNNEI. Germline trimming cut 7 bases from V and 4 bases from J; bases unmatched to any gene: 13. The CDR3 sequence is CASMHGGYSGRYNEQFF. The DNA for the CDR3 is TGTGCCAGCATGCACGGAGGGTATAGCGGGAGGTACAATGAGCAGTTCTTC.

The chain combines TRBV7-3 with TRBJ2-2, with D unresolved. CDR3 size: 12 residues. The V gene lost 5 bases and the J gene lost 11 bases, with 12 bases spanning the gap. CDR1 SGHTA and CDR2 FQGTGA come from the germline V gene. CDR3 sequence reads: CASSESVGELFF. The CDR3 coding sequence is TGTGCCAGCAGCGAGTCGGTAGGAGAGCTGTTTTTT.

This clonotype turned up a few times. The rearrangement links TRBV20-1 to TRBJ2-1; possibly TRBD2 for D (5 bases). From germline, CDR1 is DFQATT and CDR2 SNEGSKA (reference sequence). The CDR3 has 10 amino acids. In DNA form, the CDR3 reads TGCATGGCGGGTTACAATGAGCAGTTCTTC. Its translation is CMAGYNEQFF.

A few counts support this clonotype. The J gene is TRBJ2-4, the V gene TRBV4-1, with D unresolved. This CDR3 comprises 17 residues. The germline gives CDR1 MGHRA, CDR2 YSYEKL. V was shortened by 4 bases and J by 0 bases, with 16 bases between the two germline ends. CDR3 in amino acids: CASSPLPIFLAKNIQYF. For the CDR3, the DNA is TGCGCCAGCAGCCCCCTCCCAATTTTCCTAGCCAAAAACATTCAGTACTTC.